The following is a T cell receptor (beta chain) sequence with its context. These data are taken from a study of blood T cell repertoires in COVID-19. Only in-frame clones appear in the TCRdb table, and some are missing; sequencing was by immunoSEQ multiplex PCR. The repertoire holds approximately 310,000 clones, with around 84% as singletons. Looked up from germline, CDR1 is KGHSH and CDR2 is LQKENI. The germline V and J ends were trimmed by 6 bases and 4 bases, with 22 bases remaining between them. The length of the CDR3 is 17 residues. This receptor was taken from a woman between 25 and 40 years old who had been exposed to COVID-19. The chain joins TRBV18 to TRBJ1-5; tentative D call: TRBD1 (6 bases). Source material: PBMCs or T cells enriched from blood (not recorded which). CDR3 nucleotides: TGTGCCAGCTCCCCGTATGAAGGGGACATTGGTAATCAGCCCCAGCATTTT. Translation gives CASSPYEGDIGNQPQHF.